These 7 T cell receptor beta chains originate from one sample sequenced in a study of blood T cell repertoires in COVID-19. Sequenced by immunoSEQ multiplex PCR; TCRdb stores in-frame clones only, minus some. The sample records around 300,000 clones, 89% being singletons. The material sequenced was peripheral blood. These receptors were obtained from a woman aged 40 to 50 who had recovered from COVID-19.

V usage is TRBV11-3 and J usage is TRBJ1-5; TRBD1 matches at 8 bases. V dropped 4 bases and J dropped 2; count of bases not matched to a gene: 4. The CDR3 runs to 15 residues. The germline V gene encodes CDR1 SGHNT and CDR2 YENEEA. The CDR3 region is CASSSRGPGNQPQHF. In nucleotides, the CDR3 is TGTGCCAGCAGCTCCAGGGGGCCGGGCAATCAGCCCCAGCATTTT.

The gene calls are TRBV30 and TRBJ2-5; 14 positions agree with TRBD2. The germline CDR1 and CDR2 sequences are GTSNPN and SVGIG (reference sequence). J lost 4 bases, V lost 0 bases, and 7 bases had no gene match. The CDR3 runs to 17 residues. CDR3 bases: TGTGCCTGGAGTGTGGGGACTAGCGGGAGATTCGGAGAGACCCAGTACTTC. Protein product: CAWSVGTSGRFGETQYF. The full variable domain, its missing parts supplied by reference TRBV30 and TRBJ2-5, is SQTIHQWPATLVQPVGSPLSLECTVEGTSNPNLYWYRQAAGRGLQLLFYSVGIGQISSEVPQNLSASRPQDRQFILSSKKLLLSDSGFYLCAWSVGTSGRFGETQYFGPGTRLLVL.

The count of this clone is one. The J gene is TRBJ1-2, the V gene TRBV25-1, with D hard to call. The CDR3 is 13 amino acids. CDR1 and CDR2 from the germline V gene are MGHDK and SYGVNS. The ends were cut back, 4 bases at V and 0 bases at J, with 6 bases in the middle. Written as DNA, the CDR3 is TGTGCCAGCAGTGTTGGGCCTAACTATGGCTACACCTTC. Translating gives CASSVGPNYGYTF.

The J gene is TRBJ2-5, the V gene TRBV10-3; D possibly corresponds to TRBD2 (6 bases). Germline-derived CDR1 and CDR2 are ENHRY and SYGVKD. CDR3 size: 13 residues. V dropped 3 bases and J dropped 2 bases, with 7 bases sitting between them. The CDR3: CAISDGGQETQYF. As DNA, the CDR3 is TGTGCCATCAGTGATGGGGGGCAAGAGACCCAGTACTTC.

The chain carries TRBV5-4 and TRBJ1-6; 8 nucleotides match TRBD1. The CDR3 has 17 amino acids. Germline loops: CDR1 SGHNT, CDR2 YYREEE (reference sequence). The junction had 2 bases not matched to a gene; V was cut back by 0 bases and J by 0 bases. This CDR3 is CASSLGTGFSYNSPLHF. As DNA, the CDR3 is TGTGCCAGCAGCTTGGGGACAGGGTTCTCCTATAATTCACCCCTCCACTTT.

This clone was recorded a few times. The rearrangement uses TRBV24-1 and TRBJ2-5; D unclear. The germline gives CDR1 KGHDR, CDR2 SFDVKD. The CDR3 loop spans 13 amino acids. V dropped 0 bases and J dropped 5 bases, with 6 bases sitting between them. The CDR3 loop reads CATSDLQVETQYF. The CDR3 nucleotides are TGTGCCACCAGTGATTTGCAGGTGGAGACCCAGTACTTC.

V gene TRBV24-1 combines with J gene TRBJ2-3; D unclear. Trimming shortened V by 7 bases and J by 3 bases, and 10 bases separated the two germline ends. This CDR3 contains 13 residues. Germline V gives CDR1 KGHDR, CDR2 SFDVKD. CDR3 sequence: CATSARSTDTQYF. In nucleotides, the CDR3 is TGTGCCACCAGCGCGAGGTCAACAGATACGCAGTATTTT.